These 16 T cell receptor beta chains originate from one sample sequenced in a study of technical replicates of blood from several donors. Assay used: immunoSEQ multiplex PCR; TCRdb lists only in-frame clones, some missing. Of 95,000 to 100,000 clones in the sample, approximately 95% are singletons; the top ten hold about 0.21%. The sequenced material came from T cells isolated from PBMCs. The receptors were gathered from a human donor in good health.

This chain joins TRBV27 and TRBJ2-1; a weak D match, TRBD2 (5 bases). With 1 base removed from V and 3 bases from J, the gap between germline ends came to 19 bases. The CDR3 sequence is 18 residues long. Looked up from germline, CDR1 is MNHEY and CDR2 is SMNVEV (reference sequence). CDR3 region: CASSLFPTLAEYYNEQFF. The CDR3 DNA follows: TGTGCCAGCAGTTTATTTCCCACGCTAGCAGAATACTACAATGAGCAGTTCTTC.

This chain joins TRBV5-1 and TRBJ1-2; 8 positions match TRBD1. V was clipped by 0 bases and J by 3 bases; unmatched bases: 13. In germline, CDR1 is SGHRS, CDR2 YFSETQ. There are 18 residues in the CDR3. The DNA of the CDR3 is TGCGCCAGCAGCTTGGTAGCCAGGGGGCTGGGTAAGGACTATGGCTACACCTTC. This sequence encodes CASSLVARGLGKDYGYTF.

V gene TRBV30 combines with J gene TRBJ1-1; D might be TRBD1 (5 bases). V lost 4 bases and J 4 bases, leaving 13 bases between the germline ends. Germline assignment: CDR1 GTSNPN and CDR2 SVGIG (reference sequence). CDR3 size: 13 residues. CDR3 region: CAWMAGSGTEAFF. The CDR3 DNA sequence: TGTGCCTGGATGGCAGGGTCGGGCACTGAAGCTTTCTTT. Combining the CDR3 with reference TRBV30 and TRBJ1-1 gives the whole variable domain SQTIHQWPATLVQPVGSPLSLECTVEGTSNPNLYWYRQAAGRGLQLLFYSVGIGQISSEVPQNLSASRPQDRQFILSSKKLLLSDSGFYLCAWMAGSGTEAFFGQGTRLTVV.

V and J are TRBV7-2 and TRBJ1-2; 7 bases are shared with TRBD1. Germline V gene data show CDR1 as SGHTA and CDR2 as FQGNSA. This CDR3 is built from 13 residues. V lost 4 bases and J lost 4; bases outside the gene matches: 3. The CDR3 nucleotides are TGTGCCAGCAGCTATGGACAGGCCTATGGCTACACCTTC. It yields the protein CASSYGQAYGYTF.

This chain connects TRBV30 to TRBJ2-1; D ambiguous. The CDR3 extends over 12 amino acids. The V end lost 0 bases, the J end lost 8 bases, and 8 bases lay between the germline ends. Germline V CDR1 and CDR2: GTSNPN, SVGIG (reference sequence). CDR3 sequence reads: CAWSVGSDEQFF. DNA for the CDR3: TGTGCCTGGAGTGTCGGGTCTGATGAGCAGTTCTTC.

This CDR3 is CASSLWASGEETQYF. In nucleotides, the CDR3 is TGTGCCAGCAGCTTATGGGCTAGCGGTGAAGAGACCCAGTACTTC. J is TRBJ2-5 and V is TRBV7-2; 7 bases agree with TRBD2. V shed 2 bases and J 3 bases; nucleotides not matched to a gene: 6. Germline assignment: CDR1 SGHTA and CDR2 FQGNSA. This CDR3 contains 15 residues.

The V call is TRBV10-1, the J call TRBJ1-1; D uncertain. Per the germline V gene, CDR1 is WNHNN and CDR2 is SYGVQD (reference sequence). The CDR3 spans 14 residues. Deletions cut 3 bases from V and 11 bases from J, with 19 bases between. CDR3 nucleotides: TGCGCCAGCAGTGATGGGTTCAAGGGAGGTTCCGCTTTCTTT. Protein sequence: CASSDGFKGGSAFF.

V gene TRBV30 combines with J gene TRBJ1-2, with TRBD1 identical over 9 bases. The CDR3 is 16 residues long. Germline CDR1 GTSNPN, CDR2 SVGIG (reference sequence). J lost 1 base, V lost 4 bases, and 10 bases had no gene match. The CDR3 spells CAWKREGTGNNYGYTF. DNA for the CDR3: TGTGCCTGGAAACGAGAGGGGACAGGGAATAACTATGGCTACACCTTC.

The chain combines TRBV4-1 with TRBJ2-1; TRBD1 matches 9 bases. The CDR3 is 16 amino acids. The germline CDR1 and CDR2 sequences are MGHRA and YSYEKL. Trimming removed 3 bases from V and 12 bases from J; junction bases left unmatched: 15. DNA for the CDR3: TGCGCCAGCAGCCATTACAGCCGGGACAGGGAAAAGAGGCAGTTCTTC. This sequence encodes CASSHYSRDREKRQFF.

The V and J genes are TRBV2 and TRBJ1-2; 7 bases map to TRBD1. Germline V gene data show CDR1 as SNHLY and CDR2 as FYNNEI. Losses at the gene ends were 9 bases for V and 4 bases for J; bases not matched to a gene: 5. The CDR3 runs 12 residues. Written as DNA, the CDR3 is TGTGCCAGAGGGACAGCGGGCTATGGCTACACCTTC. Its translation: CARGTAGYGYTF.

The rearrangement links TRBV10-1 to TRBJ2-5, with TRBD2 as a possible D gene (6 bases). Germline V gene lookup returns CDR1 WNHNN and CDR2 SYGVQD (reference sequence). Deletions cut 4 bases from V and 3 bases from J, with 15 bases between. This CDR3 is built from 15 residues. CDR3 coding DNA: TGCGCCAGCAGTGCTTCTCGAGGCGGGGAAGAGACCCAGTACTTC. Encoded protein: CASSASRGGEETQYF.

DNA for the CDR3: TGTGCCAGCAGCCCCTCAGTTCCAACCGCTTTCTTT. This gives the protein CASSPSVPTAFF. This chain uses TRBV7-9 with TRBJ1-1; D is undetermined. The germline CDR1 and CDR2 sequences are SEHNR and FQNEAQ (reference sequence). V lost 5 bases and J 11 bases, leaving 15 bases between the germline ends. The CDR3 length is 12 residues.

The J gene is TRBJ1-2, the V gene TRBV19; D uncertain. Germline V gene lookup returns CDR1 LNHDA and CDR2 SQIVND (reference sequence). The V end lost 6 bases, the J end lost 0 bases, and 8 bases lay between the germline ends. The CDR3 sequence is 13 residues long. The CDR3 region has the DNA TGTGCCAGTAGCCCCGGAGCTAACTATGGCTACACCTTC. As protein: CASSPGANYGYTF.

This clone was found once. J is TRBJ1-5 and V is TRBV28, with 9 nucleotides matching TRBD1. V was pared by 11 bases and J by 5 bases, with 10 bases of the junction left unmatched. Per germline, CDR1 MDHEN and CDR2 SYDVKM. The CDR3 covers 14 residues. The CDR3 loop is CAVNLQGAYQPQHF. As DNA, the CDR3 is TGTGCCGTCAATCTACAGGGGGCCTATCAGCCCCAGCATTTT.

This clone was seen once. The J gene is TRBJ1-1, the V gene TRBV7-9; TRBD1 is a possible D gene (5 bases). V lost 4 bases and J lost 2, with 8 bases in between. This CDR3 has 13 amino acids. The germline gives CDR1 SEHNR, CDR2 FQNEAQ (reference sequence). The CDR3 sequence: CASSSTGNTEAFF. As DNA, the CDR3 is TGTGCCAGCAGCTCAACAGGTAACACTGAAGCTTTCTTT.

This chain joins TRBV7-9 and TRBJ2-7; D possibly corresponds to TRBD1 (5 bases). CDR1 and CDR2 from the germline V gene are SEHNR and FQNEAQ (reference sequence). CDR3 length: 12 residues. The V end was cut by 3 bases, the J end by 4 bases, with 7 bases between. CDR3 in amino acids: CASSLDKYEQYF. For the CDR3, the DNA is TGTGCCAGCAGCTTGGACAAATACGAGCAGTACTTC. Full variable domain (outside the CDR3, taken from reference TRBV7-9 and TRBJ2-7): DTGVSQNPRHKITKRGQNVTFRCDPISEHNRLYWYRQTLGQGPEFLTYFQNEAQLEKSRLLSDRFSAERPKGSFSTLEIQRTEQGDSAMYLCASSLDKYEQYFGPGTRLTVT.